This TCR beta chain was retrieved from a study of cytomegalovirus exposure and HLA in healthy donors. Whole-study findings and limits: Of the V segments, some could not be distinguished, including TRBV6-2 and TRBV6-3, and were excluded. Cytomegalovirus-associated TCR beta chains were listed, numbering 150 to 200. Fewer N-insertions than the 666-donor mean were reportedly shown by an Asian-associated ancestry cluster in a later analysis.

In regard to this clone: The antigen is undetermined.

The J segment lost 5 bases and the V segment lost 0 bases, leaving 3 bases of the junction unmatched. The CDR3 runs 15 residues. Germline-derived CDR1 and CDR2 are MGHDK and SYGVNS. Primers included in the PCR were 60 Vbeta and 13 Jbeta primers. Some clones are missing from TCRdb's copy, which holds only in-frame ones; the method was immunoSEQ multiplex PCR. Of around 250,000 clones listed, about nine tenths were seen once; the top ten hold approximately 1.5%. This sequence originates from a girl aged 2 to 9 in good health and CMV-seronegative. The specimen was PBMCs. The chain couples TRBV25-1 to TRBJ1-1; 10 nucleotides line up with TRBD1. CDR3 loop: CASSEYGQGGTEAFF. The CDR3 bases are TGTGCCAGCAGTGAATACGGACAGGGGGGGACTGAAGCTTTCTTT.